The 4 T cell receptor beta chains reported below all come from one sample, sequenced in a study of blood T cell repertoires in COVID-19 (dated by TCRdb to 2018 to 2020). The receptor library was made with the immunoSEQ multiplex PCR assay. TCRdb carries this immuneACCESS record with in-frame sequences only. Its versions omit some clonotypes, under half of them owing to an unresolved V gene in the studies checked, with the rest unexplained. This sample holds 100,000 to 120,000 clones; about 88% were observed only once. The ten largest make up approximately 3.4% of the sample. Source material: peripheral blood. The receptor set was obtained from a woman aged 50 to 60 with acute or convalescent COVID-19.

The chain has TRBV19 and TRBJ2-5; TRBD1 agrees at 11 bases. The CDR3 consists of 15 residues. V was pared by 1 base and J by 6 bases, with 4 bases of the junction left unmatched. Per germline, CDR1 LNHDA and CDR2 SQIVND (reference sequence). The CDR3 here is CASSIGGQGDQTQYF. CDR3 nucleotides: TGTGCCAGTAGTATAGGGGGACAGGGGGACCAGACCCAGTACTTC.

Written as DNA, the CDR3 is TGTGCCAGCAGGCCGATAGGGGCAGGGGAAACTGAAGCTTTCTTT. Its protein is CASRPIGAGETEAFF. V and J are TRBV27 and TRBJ1-1, with D possibly matching TRBD1 (6 bases). Germline V gene lookup returns CDR1 MNHEY and CDR2 SMNVEV (reference sequence). V was cut by 6 bases and J by 5 bases, with 19 bases left in between. The CDR3 covers 15 residues.

The V and J genes are TRBV18 and TRBJ2-5; D not certain. V was clipped by 3 bases and J by 5 bases, with 10 bases between them. The CDR3 extends over 13 amino acids. CDR1 and CDR2 (germline): KGHSH, LQKENI. The CDR3 region has the DNA TGTGCCAGCTCACCGGGCCTCCGGGAGACCCAGTACTTC. It encodes CASSPGLRETQYF.

This chain joins TRBV28 and TRBJ2-2; D is perhaps TRBD2 (6 bases). The germline V and J ends were trimmed by 5 bases and 3 bases, with 16 bases remaining between them. The V gene's germline CDR1 is MDHEN and CDR2 SYDVKM. The CDR3 is 16 residues long. CDR3 sequence (DNA): TGTGCCAGCAGTCGCGGGGATAGCGGCTACACCGGGGAGCTGTTTTTT. Residues: CASSRGDSGYTGELFF.